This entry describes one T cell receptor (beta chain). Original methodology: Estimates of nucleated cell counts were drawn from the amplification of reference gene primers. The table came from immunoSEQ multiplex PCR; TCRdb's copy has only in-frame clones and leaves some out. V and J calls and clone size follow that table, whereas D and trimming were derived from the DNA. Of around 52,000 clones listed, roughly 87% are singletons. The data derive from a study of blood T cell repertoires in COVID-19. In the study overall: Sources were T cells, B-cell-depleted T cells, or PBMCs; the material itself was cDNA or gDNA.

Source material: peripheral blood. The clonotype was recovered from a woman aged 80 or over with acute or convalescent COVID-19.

CDR3 DNA: TGTGCCAGCAGCTTAGGCCCCACAGGGAGTAATGAAAAACTGTTTTTT. It translates to CASSLGPTGSNEKLFF. This chain links TRBV7-6 with TRBJ1-4; D perhaps matches TRBD1 (6 bases). This CDR3 has 16 residues. Trimming removed 1 base from V and 4 bases from J, with 13 bases in between. The germline gives CDR1 SGHVS, CDR2 FNYEAQ.